The T cell receptor (beta chain) under discussion was sequenced for a study of T cells after yellow fever vaccination. General observations from the study: Abundant bulk-derived clonotypes could contaminate FACS-sorted repertoires.

To note about this clonotype: Its matching antigen is unknown.

TCRdb ran MiXCR on the 5' RACE reads and lists one entry per CDR3 protein. The sample lists a few hundred thousand distinct CDR3 sequences; approximately 12% were seen once. CDR3 length: 13 residues. The V end lost 4 bases, the J end lost 4 bases, and 10 bases lay between the germline ends. The TCR was taken from a young man who received the YFV17D yellow fever vaccine. The chain couples TRBV12-3 or TRBV12-4 to TRBJ2-5, with D uncertain. Material: CD4+ T cells sorted from PBMCs, obtained 45 days after the yellow fever booster vaccination. The CDR3 is CASSSQQLETQYF. CDR3 coding DNA: TGTGCCAGCAGTTCCCAACAATTAGAGACCCAGTACTTC.